This T cell receptor beta chain was documented in a study of T cells in Graves' hyperthyroidism and ophthalmopathy. Regarding the study as a whole: Model predictions of ophthalmopathy came a median approximately 6 months before onset.

The ends were cut back, 4 bases at V and 8 bases at J, with 15 bases in the middle. Germline CDR1 reads SGDLS; CDR2 reads YYNGEE. The CDR3 contains 14 residues. RNA transcripts were the template for amplifying TCR beta CDR3 regions. The HTBI primer set drove a first-round RT-PCR of the TCR CDR3. TCRdb re-derived calls from the multiplex PCR reads in MiXCR, one entry per CDR3 protein. The sample has 550,000 to 700,000 distinct CDR3 sequences, around 42% seen once. A note on this clonotype: Its cognate antigen is unknown.

Exclusions: uncontrolled infection, other autoimmune disease, pregnancy, lactation. Thyroid ultrasound and orbital computed tomography, with clinical symptoms and serum thyroxine and TRAb, informed diagnoses. The clonotype originates from an adult woman with Graves' disease, either hyperthyroidism or ophthalmopathy (not recorded which). What was sequenced was peripheral blood or thyroid tissue (not recorded which). J is TRBJ1-4 and V is TRBV9, with D possibly TRBD1 on 6 matching bases. Here the CDR3 reads CASSSLRTVEKLFF. CDR3 DNA sequence: TGTGCCAGCAGCAGCCTTCGGACAGTCGAAAAACTGTTTTTT.